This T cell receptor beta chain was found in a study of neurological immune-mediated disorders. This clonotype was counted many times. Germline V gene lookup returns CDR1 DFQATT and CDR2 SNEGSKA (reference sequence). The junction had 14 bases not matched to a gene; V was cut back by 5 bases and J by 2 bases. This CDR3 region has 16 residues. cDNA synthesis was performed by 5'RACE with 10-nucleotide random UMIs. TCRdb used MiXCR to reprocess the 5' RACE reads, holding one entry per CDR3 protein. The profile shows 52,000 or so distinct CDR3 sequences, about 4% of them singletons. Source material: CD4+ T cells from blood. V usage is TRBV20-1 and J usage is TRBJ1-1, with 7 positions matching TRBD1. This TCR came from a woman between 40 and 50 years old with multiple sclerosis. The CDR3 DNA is TGCAGTGCTCTCCCTCCTTCGACAGGGTCAAACACTGAAGCTTTCTTT. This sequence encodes CSALPPSTGSNTEAFF.